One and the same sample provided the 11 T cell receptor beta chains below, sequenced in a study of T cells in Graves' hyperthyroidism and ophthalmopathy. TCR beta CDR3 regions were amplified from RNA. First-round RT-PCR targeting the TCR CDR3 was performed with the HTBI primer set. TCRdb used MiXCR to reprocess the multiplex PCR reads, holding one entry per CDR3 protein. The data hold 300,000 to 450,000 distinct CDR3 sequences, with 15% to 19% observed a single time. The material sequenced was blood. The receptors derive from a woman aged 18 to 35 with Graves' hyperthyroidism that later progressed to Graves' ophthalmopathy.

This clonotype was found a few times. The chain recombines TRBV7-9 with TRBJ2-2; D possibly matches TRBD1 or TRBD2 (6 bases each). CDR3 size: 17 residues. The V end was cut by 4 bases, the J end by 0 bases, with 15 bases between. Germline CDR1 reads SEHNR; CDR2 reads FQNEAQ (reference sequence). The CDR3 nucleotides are TGTGCCAGCAGCTGGCTCTCGGGGGCCGCGAACACCGGGGAGCTGTTTTTT. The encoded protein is CASSWLSGAANTGELFF.

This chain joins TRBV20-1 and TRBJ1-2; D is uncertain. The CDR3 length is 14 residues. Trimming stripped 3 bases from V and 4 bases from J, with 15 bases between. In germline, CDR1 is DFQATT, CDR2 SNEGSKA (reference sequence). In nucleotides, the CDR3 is TGCAGTGCTAGTCCCCCCCCTACAACCTATGGCTACACCTTC. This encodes CSASPPPTTYGYTF.

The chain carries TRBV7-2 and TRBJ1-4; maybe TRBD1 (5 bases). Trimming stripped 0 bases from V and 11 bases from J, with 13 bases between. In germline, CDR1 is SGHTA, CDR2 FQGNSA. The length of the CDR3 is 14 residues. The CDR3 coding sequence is TGTGCCAGCAGCTTAGCCGGGACGCCTCCTAAACTGTTTTTT. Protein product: CASSLAGTPPKLFF.

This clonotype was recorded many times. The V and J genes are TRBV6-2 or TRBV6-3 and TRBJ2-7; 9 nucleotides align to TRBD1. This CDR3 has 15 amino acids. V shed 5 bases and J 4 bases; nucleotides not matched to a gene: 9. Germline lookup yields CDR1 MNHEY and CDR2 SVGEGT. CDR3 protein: CASSVPGQGRYEQYF. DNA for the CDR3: TGTGCCAGCAGTGTACCGGGACAGGGAAGGTACGAGCAGTACTTC.

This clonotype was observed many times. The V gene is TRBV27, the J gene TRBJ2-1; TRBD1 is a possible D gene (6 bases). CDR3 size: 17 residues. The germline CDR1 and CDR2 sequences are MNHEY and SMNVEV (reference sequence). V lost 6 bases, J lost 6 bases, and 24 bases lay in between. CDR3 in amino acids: CASSHTLLDSLGNEQFF. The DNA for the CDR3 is TGTGCCAGCAGCCATACCCTGTTGGACAGCCTGGGCAATGAGCAGTTCTTC.

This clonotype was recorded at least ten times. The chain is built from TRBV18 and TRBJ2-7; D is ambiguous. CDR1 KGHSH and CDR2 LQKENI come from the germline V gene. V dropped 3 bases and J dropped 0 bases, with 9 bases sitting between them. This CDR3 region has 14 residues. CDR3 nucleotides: TGTGCCAGCTCACCCTCCGTTAGCTCCTACGAGCAGTACTTC. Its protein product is CASSPSVSSYEQYF.

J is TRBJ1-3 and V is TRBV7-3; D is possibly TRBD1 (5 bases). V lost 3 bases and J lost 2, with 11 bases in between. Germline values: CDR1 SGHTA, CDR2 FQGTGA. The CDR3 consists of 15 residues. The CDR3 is CASSFSGGAGNTIYF. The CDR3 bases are TGTGCCAGCAGCTTTTCCGGGGGAGCTGGAAACACCATATATTTT. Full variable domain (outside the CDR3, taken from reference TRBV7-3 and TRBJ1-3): GAGVSQTPSNKVTEKGKYVELRCDPISGHTALYWYRQSLGQGPEFLIYFQGTGAADDSGLPNDRFFAVRPEGSVSTLKIQRTERGDSAVYLCASSFSGGAGNTIYFGEGSWLTVV.

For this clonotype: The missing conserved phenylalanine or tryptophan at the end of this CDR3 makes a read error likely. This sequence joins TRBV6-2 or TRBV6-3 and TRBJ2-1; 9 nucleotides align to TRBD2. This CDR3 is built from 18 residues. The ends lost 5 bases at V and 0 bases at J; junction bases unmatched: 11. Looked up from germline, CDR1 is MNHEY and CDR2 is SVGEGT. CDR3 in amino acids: CASSPASGKFFSYNEQFL. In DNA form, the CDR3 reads TGTGCCAGCAGTCCGGCTAGCGGGAAGTTTTTCTCCTACAATGAGCAGTTCCTC.

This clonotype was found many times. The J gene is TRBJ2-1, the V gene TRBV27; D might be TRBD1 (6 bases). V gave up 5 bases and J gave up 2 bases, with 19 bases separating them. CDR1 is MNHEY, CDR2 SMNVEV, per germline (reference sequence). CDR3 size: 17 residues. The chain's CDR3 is CASSQASSGAPYNEQFF. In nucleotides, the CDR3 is TGTGCCAGCAGTCAAGCGTCGTCAGGGGCCCCCTACAATGAGCAGTTCTTC.

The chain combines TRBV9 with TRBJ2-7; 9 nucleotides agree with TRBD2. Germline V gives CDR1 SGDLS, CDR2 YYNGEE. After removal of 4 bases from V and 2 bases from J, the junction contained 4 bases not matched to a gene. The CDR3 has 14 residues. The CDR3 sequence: CASSQTSGPYEQYF. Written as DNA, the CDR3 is TGTGCCAGCAGCCAGACTAGCGGCCCCTACGAGCAGTACTTC.

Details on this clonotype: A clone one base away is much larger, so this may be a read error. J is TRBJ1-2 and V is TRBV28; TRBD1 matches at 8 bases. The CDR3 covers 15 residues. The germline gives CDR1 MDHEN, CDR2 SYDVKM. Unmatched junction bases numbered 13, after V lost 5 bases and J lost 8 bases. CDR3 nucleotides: TGTGCCAGCAGTGCCTCGGCAGGGGGCGCGAAGGGCTACACCTTC. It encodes CASSASAGGAKGYTF.